This T cell receptor (beta chain) was obtained from a study of T cells after yellow fever vaccination. The V gene end was trimmed by 0 bases and the J gene end by 7 bases; junction bases not matched to a gene: 8. The CDR3 extends over 16 amino acids. Germline-derived CDR1 and CDR2 are LGHNA and YNFKEQ. TCRdb reanalysed the 5' RACE reads using MiXCR and keeps one entry per CDR3 protein. The sample consists of under 250,000 distinct CDR3 sequences, less than 9% of them appearing once. This clonotype was counted at least ten times. The target antigen is unknown. The study's findings and limits: Just a small share of clonotypes turned up in the CD4 compartment as well as the CD8 compartment.

The chain combines TRBV4-2 with TRBJ2-2; 7 bases agree with TRBD2. Sequencing used CD4+ T cells sorted from PBMCs, obtained 15 days after the yellow fever booster vaccination. The source of this sequence is a man aged 25-45 years who received the YFV17D yellow fever vaccine. The CDR3 region is CASSQDRGRAGGELFF. As DNA, the CDR3 is TGTGCCAGCAGCCAAGATCGAGGGAGGGCTGGCGGGGAGCTGTTTTTT.